The present T cell receptor beta chain was sequenced within a study of Ad26.COV2.S vaccination and SARS-CoV-2 variants (dated by TCRdb to the early 2020s). Concerning the study at large: Vaccine-arm donors were drawn from COV1001, a multicentre, randomized, double-blind, placebo-controlled phase I-IIa trial of Ad26.COV2.S in healthy adults. Ad26.COV2.S was given intramuscularly at 5x10^10 or 1x10^11 viral particles, as a single shot or as two shots 56 days apart. The specificity and breadth of SARS-CoV-2-reactive T cell receptors after Ad26.COV2.S vaccination were assessed by TCRbeta repertoire sequencing. The TCR-sequenced set comprised approximately 30 samples: around 20 Ad26.COV2.S vaccine recipients, 5 placebo recipients and 8 SARS-CoV-2 convalescent individuals. Participants in the trial were split at random into five groups of five each, receiving low-dose or high-dose Ad26.COV2.S once or twice, or else placebo on both occasions. Investigators remained blinded to trial group allocation during experiments and outcome assessment. Paper-wide results and their limitations: The study lacked the statistical power to compare responses across vaccine doses or regimens. Vaccine and placebo recipients had comparable non-spike TCR breadth, which fits with the vaccine containing only spike. Substantial breadth of spike-specific CD8+ and CD4+ T cell responses was reported after vaccination. Spike-specific TCR breadth was higher in Ad26.COV2.S recipients than in placebo recipients (P = 0.0014). The authors noted that total T cell responses may have been underestimated by the TCR breadth and depth analyses.

The treatment or condition label corresponds to: some 20 received Ad26.COV2.S at low or high dose, single or two shots; roughly five received placebo; per-sample allocation not given. Repertoires of vaccine and placebo recipients were sequenced from samples taken on day 63 after the first injection. In Cohort 1b, more than 20 adults aged 18-55 years were enrolled at a single site in Boston, USA, between 29 July and 7 August 2020. As a vaccine, Ad26.COV2.S was a replication-incompetent adenovirus type 26 vector that expressed a prefusion-stabilized SARS-CoV-2 spike protein derived from the original Wuhan strain. TCRbeta CDR3 regions were sequenced with the immunoSEQ Assay. After extraction, genomic DNA underwent amplification by bias-controlled multiplex PCR, followed by high-throughput sequencing. The paper's processing steps were these. To quantify the absolute abundance of every unique TCRbeta CDR3 region, sequences were collapsed and filtered. T cell fraction was estimated by normalizing TCRbeta template counts to usable DNA, with usable DNA measured through amplification of reference genes found in all nucleated cells. Repertoire TCRs were annotated as SARS-CoV-2-specific when V gene, CDR3 amino acid sequence and J gene were exactly matched to a known reactive TCR set. The reference SARS-CoV-2 TCR set was derived from MIRA and filtered for enrichment in COVID-19-positive ImmuneCODE repertoires, a step that removed public or cross-reactive TCRs. Drawing on the MIRA antigens, annotated TCRs were analysed further at the level of specific ORF or position within ORF. Breadth was defined as annotated unique rearrangements over total unique productive rearrangements; depth was the summed frequency of those rearrangements. Two-sided Wilcoxon rank-sum tests were applied when comparing TCR breadth between groups. As stored in TCRdb, this immuneACCESS dataset retains in-frame rearrangements with V and J assigned. A fraction of the clones does not appear; measured against another copy, unresolved V genes explain less than half of the discrepancy, and the remainder lacks a known reason. The DNA gave D and trimming, while V, J and clone size come from that table. For this sample there are some 300,000 clones; about 82% appear just once. 1.5% to 2.5% of the sample is in the top ten clones.

With respect to this clone: This receptor's antigen is unknown. Qualities for individual bases were not recorded, and no much larger clone is one base off.

The sequence came from a person between 18 and 65 years old who received the Ad26.COV2.S COVID-19 vaccine or a placebo. The specimen comprised peripheral blood, sampled in a trial of Ad26.COV2.S vaccine versus placebo.

The CDR3 protein sequence reads: CASSQGELETSGNTIYF. In nucleotides, the sequence is TGCGCCAGCAGCCAGGGAGAGTTAGAAACCTCTGGAAACACCATATATTTT. Here the chain combines TRBV4-3 and TRBJ1-3; a confident D gene designation cannot be given. Deletion took 3 bases off V and 0 bases off J, with a span of 15 bases between the germline ends. The CDR3 starts with the cysteine, ends with the phenylalanine, and has 17 residues. The sequence is cut down to CDR3 DNA, 51 bases in frame from base 1. The CDR1 and CDR2 encoded by the germline V gene are LGHNA and YSLEER.